A single sample is the source of the 27 T cell receptor beta chains below, sequenced in a study of blood T cell repertoires in COVID-19. Clones were read by immunoSEQ multiplex PCR, and TCRdb kept only the in-frame ones, dropping some. This sample has about 140,000 clones, with over 75% found just once. The material sequenced was peripheral blood. These receptors originate from a man aged 55 to 69 with active or convalescent COVID-19.

The gene calls are TRBV10-3 and TRBJ2-1, with D maybe TRBD2 (6 bases). The CDR3 extends over 14 amino acids. V was clipped by 8 bases and J by 3 bases, with 14 bases between them. In germline, CDR1 is ENHRY, CDR2 SYGVKD. CDR3 DNA sequence: TGTGCCATCGGGGGGTTGTTGGGCTACAATGAGCAGTTCTTC. It codes for CAIGGLLGYNEQFF.

The chain carries TRBV5-1 and TRBJ2-5; maybe TRBD1 (7 bases). The CDR3 is 16 amino acids. Between the trimmed V and J ends, which lost 2 bases and 5 bases, there was a span of 19 bases. Germline CDR1 is SGHRS and CDR2 is YFSETQ. The DNA of the CDR3 is TGCGCCAGCAGCTTCGGAGCAGGGGGGTCAGGGGAGACCCAGTACTTC. It is translated as CASSFGAGGSGETQYF.

This chain uses TRBV4-1 with TRBJ1-1, with a weak D call TRBD1 (6 bases). Germline CDR1 reads MGHRA; CDR2 reads YSYEKL. Trimming took 4 bases from V and 7 from J, leaving 19 bases between them. The CDR3 sequence is 15 residues long. CDR3 bases: TGCGCCAGCAGCCCCCCGGGCACAGGGAGCGTTGAAGCTTTCTTT. Its translation: CASSPPGTGSVEAFF.

The V call is TRBV5-1, the J call TRBJ2-1; D remains unclear. The germline V gene encodes CDR1 SGHRS and CDR2 YFSETQ. V was pared by 5 bases and J by 0 bases, with 9 bases between. The CDR3 loop spans 14 amino acids. The CDR3 DNA reads as TGCGCCAGCAGAGAGGTTGACTCCTACAATGAGCAGTTCTTC. It specifies CASREVDSYNEQFF. Combining the CDR3 with reference TRBV5-1 and TRBJ2-1 gives the whole variable domain KAGVTQTPRYLIKTRGQQVTLSCSPISGHRSVSWYQQTPGQGLQFLFEYFSETQRNKGNFPGRFSGRQFSNSRSEMNVSTLELGDSALYLCASREVDSYNEQFFGPGTRLTVL.

The chain is built from TRBV7-2 and TRBJ2-5, with 9 bases fitting TRBD1. The trim removed 5 bases at V and 2 bases at J, leaving 3 bases unmatched. Germline loops: CDR1 SGHTA, CDR2 FQGNSA. The CDR3 has 14 amino acids. The DNA for the CDR3 is TGTGCCAGCAGCAGGGACAGGGATCAAGAGACCCAGTACTTC. Translated, it gives CASSRDRDQETQYF.

The chain carries TRBV27 and TRBJ2-7, with D unresolved. The CDR3 has 14 amino acids. Germline CDR1 MNHEY, CDR2 SMNVEV (reference sequence). Trimming pared 2 bases from V and 0 bases from J, leaving 8 bases between. The CDR3 reads CASSLKFSSYEQYF. CDR3 coding DNA: TGTGCCAGCAGTTTAAAGTTCAGCTCCTACGAGCAGTACTTC.

The genes are TRBV28 and TRBJ2-3; TRBD2 agrees at 7 bases. Germline assignment: CDR1 MDHEN and CDR2 SYDVKM. The CDR3 covers 15 residues. The V gene end was trimmed by 8 bases and the J gene end by 1 base; junction bases not matched to a gene: 9. In DNA, the CDR3 is TGTGCCAGCTCCACCCAACGGGGGGGCACAGATACGCAGTATTTT. Its protein is CASSTQRGGTDTQYF. The whole variable domain, remainder taken from reference TRBV28 and TRBJ2-3, is DVKVTQSSRYLVKRTGEKVFLECVQDMDHENMFWYRQDPGLGLRLIYFSYDVKMKEKGDIPEGYSVSREKKERFSLILESASTNQTSMYLCASSTQRGGTDTQYFGPGTRLTVL.

The chain carries TRBV4-2 and TRBJ2-7; 13 bases align to TRBD2. CDR3 size: 22 residues. V was clipped by 0 bases and J by 3 bases; unmatched bases: 20. CDR1 LGHNA and CDR2 YNFKEQ come from the germline V gene. The chain's CDR3 is CASSQERRGTGLAGVKVYEQYF. The CDR3, as DNA: TGTGCCAGCAGCCAAGAAAGGAGGGGTACAGGACTAGCGGGAGTCAAAGTCTACGAGCAGTACTTC.

The chain uses TRBV7-9 and TRBJ2-1; perhaps TRBD2 as D (6 bases). The germline V gene encodes CDR1 SEHNR and CDR2 FQNEAQ (reference sequence). CDR3 length equals 14 residues. The V and J ends lost 8 bases and 5 bases respectively, with 16 bases between them. CDR3 sequence reads: CASLGAGWNNEQFF. The CDR3 DNA follows: TGTGCCAGCTTAGGGGCGGGATGGAACAATGAGCAGTTCTTC.

In this sample, this clone turned up a few times. This rearrangement joins TRBV25-1 to TRBJ2-2; D is possibly TRBD1 (7 bases). Germline loops: CDR1 MGHDK, CDR2 SYGVNS. V was pared by 1 base and J by 1 base, with 10 bases between. This CDR3 spans 16 amino acids. CDR3 bases: TGTGCCAGCAGTGAATGGGGGGACAGGAACACCGGGGAGCTGTTTTTT. Protein: CASSEWGDRNTGELFF.

The CDR3 DNA reads TGTGCCAGCAGCCGAGGACTAGCTGGAGATACGCAGTATTTT. Protein: CASSRGLAGDTQYF. This rearrangement joins TRBV27 to TRBJ2-3; TRBD2 matches 8 bases. Losses at the gene ends were 6 bases for V and 5 bases for J; bases not matched to a gene: 7. The CDR3 has 14 amino acids. The germline gives CDR1 MNHEY, CDR2 SMNVEV (reference sequence).

The CDR3 DNA sequence: TGCGCCAGCAGCTCCCGGGGGAGCGCTGCGACAGATACGCAGTATTTT. Its translation: CASSSRGSAATDTQYF. The chain joins TRBV4-1 to TRBJ2-3, with a weak D call TRBD2 (6 bases). Trimming stripped 5 bases from V and 3 bases from J, with 18 bases between. The germline V gene encodes CDR1 MGHRA and CDR2 YSYEKL. The CDR3 consists of 16 residues.

The J gene is TRBJ1-1, the V gene TRBV28, with D unresolved. The CDR3 is 13 amino acids. The V and J ends lost 7 bases and 4 bases respectively, with 13 bases between them. Germline V gene sequence: CDR1 MDHEN, CDR2 SYDVKM. The DNA of the CDR3 is TGTGCCAGCACGTTCTTACCGAGCACTGAAGCTTTCTTT. Its translation: CASTFLPSTEAFF.

There are a few counts of this clone. This chain joins TRBV6-2 or TRBV6-3 and TRBJ2-1; 14 bases match TRBD2. V shed 6 bases, J shed 8 bases, and the junction held 9 bases outside the gene matches. The CDR3 loop spans 16 amino acids. Germline loops: CDR1 MNHEY, CDR2 SVGEGT. This chain's CDR3 is CASSDSGLAGGHEQFF. CDR3 sequence (DNA): TGTGCCAGCAGCGATTCTGGACTAGCGGGAGGTCATGAGCAGTTCTTC.

This clone was recorded only once. The germline gene is not matched at one end of the junction; a read error may be the cause. The chain recombines TRBV30 with TRBJ2-7; 8 nucleotides line up with TRBD2. This CDR3 has 15 residues. From germline, CDR1 is GTSNPN and CDR2 SVGIG (reference sequence). In DNA form, the CDR3 reads TGTGCCTGGAGTCATAGGGGACTAGTCTCCGACGAGCAGTACTTC. It is translated as CAWSHRGLVSDEQYF. Together with reference TRBV30 and TRBJ2-7, the CDR3 gives the full variable domain: SQTIHQWPATLVQPVGSPLSLECTVEGTSNPNLYWYRQAAGRGLQLLFYSVGIGQISSEVPQNLSASRPQDRQFILSSKKLLLSDSGFYLCAWSHRGLVSDEQYFGPGTRLTVT.

This chain connects TRBV27 to TRBJ1-2, with 8 bases aligning to TRBD1. The CDR3 sequence is 13 residues long. Germline values: CDR1 MNHEY, CDR2 SMNVEV (reference sequence). Trimming at V came to 4 bases and at J to 8 bases, leaving 6 bases not matched to a gene. Written as DNA, the CDR3 is TGTGCCAGCAGTTCCTTCCCAGGGGGCGGCTACACCTTC. Its translation: CASSSFPGGGYTF.

The rearrangement joins TRBV6-5 to TRBJ1-1, with 9 bases aligning to TRBD1. The germline V gene has CDR1 MNHEY and CDR2 SVGAGI. V lost 6 bases and J lost 6; bases outside the gene matches: 8. The CDR3 sequence is 14 residues long. The CDR3 protein is CASRLTGGNAEAFF. CDR3 DNA sequence: TGTGCCAGCAGGTTGACAGGGGGTAACGCTGAAGCTTTCTTT.

This clone was observed a single time. The V gene is TRBV4-1, the J gene TRBJ1-2; 10 positions match TRBD1. The trim removed 1 base at V and 4 bases at J, leaving 9 bases unmatched. Germline V gene data show CDR1 as MGHRA and CDR2 as YSYEKL. CDR3 length: 17 amino acids. The CDR3: CASSQGQGATGAYGYTF. CDR3 DNA sequence: TGCGCCAGCAGCCAAGGACAGGGGGCGACCGGGGCCTATGGCTACACCTTC.

The chain combines TRBV12-3 or TRBV12-4 with TRBJ1-5; 8 positions match TRBD1. The CDR3 extends over 13 amino acids. The V segment lost 6 bases and the J segment 5 bases; nucleotides outside the gene matches: 3. CDR3 nucleotides: TGTGCCAGCAGCGGACAGGGCCATCAGCCCCAGCATTTT. This codes for CASSGQGHQPQHF.

The V call is TRBV27, the J call TRBJ2-7; D perhaps matches TRBD2 (6 bases). Germline lookup yields CDR1 MNHEY and CDR2 SMNVEV (reference sequence). Trimming removed 5 bases at V and 0 bases at J, with 20 bases between. The CDR3 consists of 17 residues. The CDR3 region has the DNA TGTGCCAGCAGTCCCCAAGGCTTAAATAGCGGCTCCTACGAGCAGTACTTC. Its protein product is CASSPQGLNSGSYEQYF.

This chain links TRBV7-9 with TRBJ2-6; no firm D call. Per the germline V gene, CDR1 is SEHNR and CDR2 is FQNEAQ (reference sequence). Trimming pared 5 bases from V and 3 bases from J, leaving 5 bases between. This CDR3 is 13 amino acids long. In DNA, the CDR3 is TGTGCCAGCAGCCCGGTTGGGGCCAACGTCCTGACTTTC. Translated, it gives CASSPVGANVLTF.

The V gene is TRBV11-2, the J gene TRBJ1-6; 8 bases match TRBD1. V dropped 4 bases and J dropped 8; count of bases not matched to a gene: 7. In germline, CDR1 is SGHAT, CDR2 FQNNGV. The CDR3 runs 15 residues. The CDR3 DNA reads TGTGCCAGCAGCTCAACAGGACAGGGATATTCACCCCTCCACTTT. Translation: CASSSTGQGYSPLHF.

The chain employs TRBV3-1 (or the pseudogene TRBV3-2) and TRBJ1-1; D is unclear. The germline CDR1 and CDR2 sequences are LGHDT and YNNKEL (reference sequence). Trimming removed 2 bases from V and 8 bases from J, with 21 bases in between. This CDR3 comprises 16 residues. The CDR3 DNA sequence: TGTGCCAGCAGCCAAAGACAAATTGGGAGGAGAGCCGAAGCTTTCTTT. This translates into CASSQRQIGRRAEAFF.

V usage is TRBV28 and J usage is TRBJ1-5; unclear D gene. This CDR3 region has 14 residues. CDR1 MDHEN and CDR2 SYDVKM come from the germline V gene. Trimming removed 3 bases at V and 3 bases at J, with 9 bases between. The CDR3 protein is CASSFSGVNQPQHF. The CDR3 DNA reads as TGTGCCAGCAGTTTTTCGGGAGTCAATCAGCCCCAGCATTTT. Complete variable domain (other parts from reference TRBV28 and TRBJ1-5): DVKVTQSSRYLVKRTGEKVFLECVQDMDHENMFWYRQDPGLGLRLIYFSYDVKMKEKGDIPEGYSVSREKKERFSLILESASTNQTSMYLCASSFSGVNQPQHFGDGTRLSIL.

Of note for this clone: This sample also contains other DNA sequences that code for the same CDR3. V is TRBV29-1 and J is TRBJ1-5, with 8 positions matching TRBD1. Per germline, CDR1 SQVTM and CDR2 ANQGSEA. J was trimmed by 4 bases and V by 7 bases; bases with no gene match: 6. The CDR3 runs 13 residues. The CDR3 spells CSGTTGVNQPQHF. CDR3 sequence (DNA): TGCAGCGGGACGACAGGGGTTAATCAGCCCCAGCATTTT.

The J gene is TRBJ1-5, the V gene TRBV28, with unresolved D. Germline CDR1 is MDHEN and CDR2 is SYDVKM. Trimming took 7 bases from V and 7 from J, leaving 26 bases between them. The CDR3 runs to 17 residues. The CDR3 DNA is TGTGCCAGCACCCGGGAGAATCTGGGGTCCTTAATCCAGCCCCAGCATTTT. Encoded protein: CASTRENLGSLIQPQHF. The whole variable domain, filled in from reference TRBV28 and TRBJ1-5, reads DVKVTQSSRYLVKRTGEKVFLECVQDMDHENMFWYRQDPGLGLRLIYFSYDVKMKEKGDIPEGYSVSREKKERFSLILESASTNQTSMYLCASTRENLGSLIQPQHFGDGTRLSIL.

V usage is TRBV5-6 and J usage is TRBJ2-4; the match to TRBD1 covers 9 bases. J was trimmed by 8 bases and V by 1 base; bases with no gene match: 7. Germline V lookup: CDR1 SGHDT, CDR2 YYEEEE. CDR3 length: 15 amino acids. CDR3 region: CASSLWGTGLDIQYF. The CDR3 coding sequence is TGTGCCAGCAGCTTGTGGGGGACAGGGCTCGACATTCAGTACTTC.